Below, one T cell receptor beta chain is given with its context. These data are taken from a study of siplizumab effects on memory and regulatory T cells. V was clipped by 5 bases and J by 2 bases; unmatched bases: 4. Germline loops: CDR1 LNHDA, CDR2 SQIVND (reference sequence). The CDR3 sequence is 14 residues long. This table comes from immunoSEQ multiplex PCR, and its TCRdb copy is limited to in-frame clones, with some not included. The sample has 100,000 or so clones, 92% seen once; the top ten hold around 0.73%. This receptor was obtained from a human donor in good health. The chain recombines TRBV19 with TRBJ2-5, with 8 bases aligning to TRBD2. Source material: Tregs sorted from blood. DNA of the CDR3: TGTGCCAGTAGTGCGATAGCGGGACAAGAGACCCAGTACTTC. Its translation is CASSAIAGQETQYF.